Listed here is a single TCR beta chain. The data were taken from a study of monozygotic twins with inflammatory bowel disease. TCRdb reanalyzed the 5' RACE reads, giving one entry per CDR3 protein sequence and no DNA. Its listing shows approximately 120,000 distinct CDR3 sequences. The V gene's germline CDR1 is DFQATT and CDR2 SNEGSKA (reference sequence). The CDR3 runs 15 residues. The V call is TRBV20-1, the J call TRBJ2-1. The sample consisted of blood. The clonotype comes from a human donor with ulcerative colitis or Crohn's disease, or a healthy co-twin of an affected twin (not recorded which). CDR3 sequence: CSARGKKGSYNEQFF.